The TCR beta chain under discussion was sequenced for a study of cytomegalovirus exposure and HLA in healthy donors. CDR1 and CDR2 from the germline V gene are SGHRS and YFSETQ. The junction had 9 bases not matched to a gene; V was cut back by 0 bases and J by 0 bases. There are 19 residues in the CDR3. Researchers ran the PCR with 60 Vbeta and 13 Jbeta primers. Produced via immunoSEQ multiplex PCR; TCRdb's table is partial and in-frame only. The sample shows roughly 200,000 clones, 75% to 80% of them seen only once. The receptor was derived from a female donor in good health and CMV-seronegative. The sequenced sample was PBMCs. V is TRBV5-1 and J is TRBJ2-1; 10 positions agree with TRBD2. The CDR3 is CASSLGLAGGTSSYNEQFF. CDR3 nucleotides: TGCGCCAGCAGCTTGGGTTTAGCGGGGGGCACGAGCTCCTACAATGAGCAGTTCTTC. Full variable domain (remainder filled in from reference TRBV5-1 and TRBJ2-1): KAGVTQTPRYLIKTRGQQVTLSCSPISGHRSVSWYQQTPGQGLQFLFEYFSETQRNKGNFPGRFSGRQFSNSRSEMNVSTLELGDSALYLCASSLGLAGGTSSYNEQFFGPGTRLTVL.